This T cell receptor beta chain was sequenced during a study of blood T cells in healthy people across ages. Germline trimming cut 6 bases from V and 0 bases from J; bases unmatched to any gene: 11. This CDR3 has 16 amino acids. Per the germline V gene, CDR1 is SQVTM and CDR2 is ANQGSEA. Then a second PCR, running about 7 to 11 cycles, was carried out with a sample-barcoded 5' primer and a J-beta primer mix. TCRdb re-analysed the 5' RACE reads in MiXCR, keeping a single row per CDR3 protein. Of around 1.5 million distinct CDR3 sequences listed, 59% are singletons. Study-level points and caveats: PBMC samples, being unsorted, prevented any conclusive comparison of naive and antigen-experienced cells. Roughly linearly, TCR beta diversity per million T cells fell as age increased.

The sample holds a few counts of this clonotype. Antigen: not known. J is TRBJ2-7 and V is TRBV29-1, with TRBD2 identical over 10 bases. The receptor's source is a man aged 18 to 30 in good health. What was sequenced was blood. The CDR3 region is CSVHKPLAGDSYEQYF. CDR3 nucleotides: TGCAGCGTCCACAAACCCCTAGCGGGAGACTCCTACGAGCAGTACTTC.